The 14 T cell receptor beta chains presented below share a single source sample, sequenced in a study of T-cell reconstitution after alpha-beta-depleted transplantation in children. Unique molecular identifiers featured in how the TCRbeta library was prepared. From the PCR reads, TCRdb called clonotypes with MiXCR, one entry per CDR3 protein. The sample contains roughly 220,000 distinct CDR3 sequences, approximately 9.8% of which appear only once. Source: PBMCs from the stem cell graft donor, taken from the stem cell graft. All receptors derive from a human donor who donated a stem cell graft to a child with SCID.

The sample holds many counts of this clonotype. J is TRBJ2-2 and V is TRBV5-1; 7 bases align to TRBD1. Germline CDR1 SGHRS, CDR2 YFSETQ. The V segment lost 6 bases and the J segment 2 bases; nucleotides outside the gene matches: 4. This CDR3 is built from 14 residues. CDR3 loop: CASTSGGNTGELFF. The CDR3, as DNA: TGCGCCAGCACCTCAGGGGGAAACACCGGGGAGCTGTTTTTT.

Comment on this clonotype: This may stem from a read error, because a much larger clone lies one nucleotide away. The V call is TRBV5-1, the J call TRBJ2-3, with unresolved D. The CDR3 is made up of 14 amino acids. The germline V gene encodes CDR1 SGHRS and CDR2 YFSETQ. Trimming stripped 0 bases from V and 7 bases from J, with 12 bases between. The CDR3 reads CASSLGHGLNTQYF. CDR3 DNA: TGCGCCAGCAGCTTGGGCCACGGCCTAAATACGCAGTATTTT.

The chain links TRBV5-1 to TRBJ2-5; perhaps TRBD1 as D (6 bases). The germline gives CDR1 SGHRS, CDR2 YFSETQ. V was pared by 0 bases and J by 3 bases, with 21 bases between. This CDR3 is built from 18 residues. CDR3 nucleotides: TGCGCCAGCAGCTTGGGGGGCTTCGGGACACGGCTCAAAGAGACCCAGTACTTC. It encodes CASSLGGFGTRLKETQYF.

In the case of this clonotype: One base away lies a much larger clone, so this may be a sequencing read error. V and J are TRBV20-1 and TRBJ2-3; TRBD2 is a possible D gene (7 bases). The CDR3 sequence is 17 residues long. Germline CDR1 is DFQATT and CDR2 is SNEGSKA (reference sequence). The CDR3 DNA sequence: TGCTGTGCTAGAGATCCAGGACTAGAAGGGGGGACAGATACGCAGTATTTT. Encoded protein: CCARDPGLEGGTDTQYF.

In this sample, this clonotype turned up many times. The chain uses TRBV20-1 and TRBJ2-1, with 9 positions matching TRBD1. The CDR3 is 13 residues long. V shed 6 bases and J 2 bases; nucleotides not matched to a gene: 2. Germline values: CDR1 DFQATT, CDR2 SNEGSKA (reference sequence). The CDR3 region has the DNA TGCAGTGCGACAGGGGGAGCCTACAATGAGCAGTTCTTC. It translates to CSATGGAYNEQFF.

This clonotype was detected ten times or more. CDR3: CASSQEGSRGEQFF. The DNA of the CDR3 is TGTGCCAGCAGCCAAGAAGGATCGCGGGGTGAGCAGTTCTTC. V gene TRBV3-1 combines with J gene TRBJ2-1; possibly TRBD2 for D (6 bases). The CDR3 extends over 14 amino acids. The ends were cut back, 0 bases at V and 9 bases at J, with 12 bases in the middle. The germline CDR1 and CDR2 sequences are LGHDT and YNNKEL (reference sequence).

This clonotype has more than one count but fewer than ten. The rearrangement links TRBV18 to TRBJ2-3; TRBD2 is a possible D gene (6 bases). Germline CDR1 is KGHSH and CDR2 is LQKENI. Trimming left V 3 bases short and J 3 bases short, with 13 bases between. The CDR3 consists of 15 residues. CDR3 DNA: TGTGCCAGCTCACCCGGCGGGCGGGGAACAGATACGCAGTATTTT. The encoded protein is CASSPGGRGTDTQYF.

The chain is built from TRBV28 and TRBJ1-5, with TRBD1 as a possible D gene (6 bases). The V end lost 5 bases, the J end lost 4 bases, and 18 bases lay between the germline ends. CDR1 MDHEN and CDR2 SYDVKM come from the germline V gene. The CDR3 extends over 16 amino acids. The DNA for the CDR3 is TGTGCCAGCAGTAGGTCGGTTGGGGGGCTAAATCAGCCCCAGCATTTT. Encoded protein: CASSRSVGGLNQPQHF.

This clonotype was counted at least ten times. V usage is TRBV5-1 and J usage is TRBJ2-1, with 12 bases that match TRBD1. This CDR3 has 16 amino acids. The germline CDR1 and CDR2 sequences are SGHRS and YFSETQ. After removal of 3 bases from V and 7 bases from J, the junction contained 8 bases not matched to a gene. The CDR3 nucleotides are TGCGCCAGCAGCTCCACCGGGACAGGGGGCTCAAATGAGCAGTTCTTC. Translation: CASSSTGTGGSNEQFF.

This clonotype came up many times. The chain couples TRBV6-2 or TRBV6-3 to TRBJ2-6; 8 bases line up with TRBD1. The germline CDR1 and CDR2 sequences are MNHEY and SVGEGT. The V and J ends lost 3 bases and 4 bases, in that order; junction bases with no gene match: 17. The CDR3 contains 20 residues. In DNA, the CDR3 is TGTGCCAGCAGTTATTTAGGTCTTTGGCAGGGGGCATCGGGGGCCAACGTCCTGACTTTC. Amino acid sequence: CASSYLGLWQGASGANVLTF.

This clonotype was recorded at least ten times. This chain uses TRBV5-1 with TRBJ1-4; D unresolved. V lost 0 bases to trimming and J lost 2 bases, with 8 bases between them. CDR1 is SGHRS and CDR2 is YFSETQ in the germline V gene. CDR3 length: 15 residues. The CDR3 DNA follows: TGCGCCAGCAGCTTGGTCCCTGGGACTAATGAAAAACTGTTTTTT. Residues: CASSLVPGTNEKLFF.

This clonotype was seen only a few times. The chain recombines TRBV12-3 or TRBV12-4 with TRBJ2-7, with a weak D call TRBD1 (6 bases). The CDR3 is made up of 13 amino acids. V lost 3 bases and J 6 bases, leaving 12 bases between the germline ends. Here the CDR3 reads CASSLGSGAEQYF. CDR3 sequence (DNA): TGTGCCAGCAGTTTGGGGTCAGGGGCCGAGCAGTACTTC.

The table lists this clonotype with many counts. The chain uses TRBV6-1 and TRBJ2-2, with 8 bases aligning to TRBD2. Looked up from germline, CDR1 is MNHNS and CDR2 is SASEGT. The CDR3 sequence is 18 residues long. V shed 0 bases and J 6 bases; nucleotides not matched to a gene: 12. The CDR3 nucleotides read TGTGCCAGCAGTGAAGCGTTCGCTAGCGGGTTGGTCGCCGGGGAGCTGTTTTTT. Residues: CASSEAFASGLVAGELFF.

In this sample, this clonotype turned up many times. V gene TRBV27 combines with J gene TRBJ2-2; either TRBD1 or TRBD2 may supply D (5 bases each). CDR1 and CDR2 from the germline V gene are MNHEY and SMNVEV (reference sequence). The CDR3 is 15 residues long. Deletions cut 2 bases from V and 1 base from J, with 8 bases between. The CDR3 DNA reads as TGTGCCAGCAGTTTAATGGGGGTGAACACCGGGGAGCTGTTTTTT. Its protein product is CASSLMGVNTGELFF.